In its sample, the clone carrying this TCR beta chain was seen a few times. The sample originates from a study of blood T cells in healthy people across ages. Trimming took 8 bases from V and 4 from J, leaving 14 bases between them. The length of the CDR3 is 12 residues. CDR1 is SQVTM, CDR2 ANQGSEA, per germline. A J-beta primer mix and a sample-barcoded 5' primer were used in a second PCR of roughly 6 to 12 cycles. TCRdb itself ran the 5' RACE reads through MiXCR, one entry per CDR3 protein. Counted here are some 1.5 million distinct CDR3 sequences, about 28% occurring once; the ten biggest clones make up 7% to 9%.

Sequenced: blood. The source is a young woman in good health. The V call is TRBV29-1, the J call TRBJ1-2, with a tentative D call TRBD1 (5 bases). CDR3 residues: CSTDRDRYGYTF. CDR3 DNA: TGCAGCACCGACCGGGACCGCTATGGCTACACCTTC. The entire variable domain, with the rest obtained from reference TRBV29-1 and TRBJ1-2, is as follows: SAVISQKPSRDICQRGTSLTIQCQVDSQVTMMFWYRQQPGQSLTLIATANQGSEATYESGFVIDKFPISRPNLTFSTLTVSNMSPEDSSIYLCSTDRDRYGYTFGSGTRLTVV.